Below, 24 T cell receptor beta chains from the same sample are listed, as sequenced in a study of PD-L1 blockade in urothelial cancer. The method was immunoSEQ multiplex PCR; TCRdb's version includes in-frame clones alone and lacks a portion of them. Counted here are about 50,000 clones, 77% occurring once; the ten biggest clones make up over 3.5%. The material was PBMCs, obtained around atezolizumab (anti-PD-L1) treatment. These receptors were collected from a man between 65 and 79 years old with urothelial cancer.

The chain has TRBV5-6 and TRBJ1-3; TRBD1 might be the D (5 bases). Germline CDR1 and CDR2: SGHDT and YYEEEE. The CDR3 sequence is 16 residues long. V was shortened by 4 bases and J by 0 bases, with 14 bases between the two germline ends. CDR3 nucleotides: TGTGCCAGCAGCCGGAGGGGATCAGGCTCTGGAAACACCATATATTTT. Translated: CASSRRGSGSGNTIYF.

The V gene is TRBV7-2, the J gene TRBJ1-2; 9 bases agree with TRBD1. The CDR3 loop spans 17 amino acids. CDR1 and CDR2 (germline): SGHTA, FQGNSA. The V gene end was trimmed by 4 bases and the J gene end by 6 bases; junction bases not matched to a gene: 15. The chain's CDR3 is CASSSPGTGRGGNGYTF. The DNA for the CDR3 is TGTGCCAGCAGCTCACCCGGGACAGGGCGCGGGGGGAATGGCTACACCTTC.

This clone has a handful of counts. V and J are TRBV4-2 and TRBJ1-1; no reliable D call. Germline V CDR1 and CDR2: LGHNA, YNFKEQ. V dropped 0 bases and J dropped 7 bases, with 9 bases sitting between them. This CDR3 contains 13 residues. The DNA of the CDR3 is TGTGCCAGCAGCCAAGAGATGAGAGATGAAGCTTTCTTT. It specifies CASSQEMRDEAFF.

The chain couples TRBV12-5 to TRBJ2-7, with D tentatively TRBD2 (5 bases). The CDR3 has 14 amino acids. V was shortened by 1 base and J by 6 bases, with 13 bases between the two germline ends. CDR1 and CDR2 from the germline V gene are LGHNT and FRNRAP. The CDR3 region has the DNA TGTGCTAGTGGTTTGGGACCCCGGGGTGGCGAGCAGTACTTC. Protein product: CASGLGPRGGEQYF.

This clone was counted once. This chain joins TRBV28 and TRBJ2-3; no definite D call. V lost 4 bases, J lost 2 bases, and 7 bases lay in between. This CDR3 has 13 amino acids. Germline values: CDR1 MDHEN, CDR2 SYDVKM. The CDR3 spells CASSSRYTDTQYF. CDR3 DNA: TGTGCCAGCAGTTCCCGCTACACAGATACGCAGTATTTT.

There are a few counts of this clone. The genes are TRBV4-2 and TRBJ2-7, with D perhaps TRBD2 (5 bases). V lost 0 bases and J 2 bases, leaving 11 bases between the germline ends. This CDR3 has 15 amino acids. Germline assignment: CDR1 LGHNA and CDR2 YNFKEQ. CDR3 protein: CASSQELGLAYEQYF. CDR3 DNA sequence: TGTGCCAGCAGCCAAGAACTAGGACTGGCCTACGAGCAGTACTTC.

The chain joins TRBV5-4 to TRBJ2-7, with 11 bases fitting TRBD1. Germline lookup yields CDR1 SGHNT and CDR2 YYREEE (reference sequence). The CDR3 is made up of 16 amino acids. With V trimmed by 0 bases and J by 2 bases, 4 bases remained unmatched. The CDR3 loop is CASSLGGQGAAYEQYF. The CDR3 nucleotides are TGTGCCAGCAGCTTGGGCGGACAGGGGGCGGCCTACGAGCAGTACTTC.

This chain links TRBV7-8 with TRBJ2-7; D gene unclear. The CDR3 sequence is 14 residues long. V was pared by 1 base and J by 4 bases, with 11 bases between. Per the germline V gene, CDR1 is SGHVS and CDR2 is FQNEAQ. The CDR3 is CASSLDATLYEQYF. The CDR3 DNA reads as TGTGCCAGCAGCTTAGACGCGACTCTGTACGAGCAGTACTTC.

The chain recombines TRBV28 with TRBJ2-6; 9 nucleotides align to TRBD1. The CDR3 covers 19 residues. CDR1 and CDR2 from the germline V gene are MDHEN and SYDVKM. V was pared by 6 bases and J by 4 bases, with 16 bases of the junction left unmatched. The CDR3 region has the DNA TGTGCCAGCAGCTCAAATCCGGGACAGGGTACTCTCGGGGCCAACGTCCTGACTTTC. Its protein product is CASSSNPGQGTLGANVLTF.

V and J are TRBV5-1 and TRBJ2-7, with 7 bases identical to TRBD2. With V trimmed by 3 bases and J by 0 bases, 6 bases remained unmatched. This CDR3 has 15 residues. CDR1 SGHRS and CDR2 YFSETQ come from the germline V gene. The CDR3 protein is CASSSTSVSSYEQYF. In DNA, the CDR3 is TGCGCCAGCAGCTCAACTAGCGTGAGCTCCTACGAGCAGTACTTC.

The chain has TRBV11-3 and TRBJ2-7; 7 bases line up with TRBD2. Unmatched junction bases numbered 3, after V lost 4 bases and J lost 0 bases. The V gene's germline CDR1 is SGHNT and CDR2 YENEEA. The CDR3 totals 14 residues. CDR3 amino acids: CASSSGGSSYEQYF. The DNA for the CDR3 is TGTGCCAGCAGCTCCGGCGGGAGCTCCTACGAGCAGTACTTC.

This CDR3 is CSVEVKRGKTQYF. The CDR3 DNA follows: TGCAGCGTTGAAGTGAAGCGGGGGAAGACCCAGTACTTC. J is TRBJ2-5 and V is TRBV29-1, with 8 bases aligning to TRBD2. The trim removed 1 base at V and 6 bases at J, leaving 4 bases unmatched. The germline gives CDR1 SQVTM, CDR2 ANQGSEA. This CDR3 spans 13 amino acids.

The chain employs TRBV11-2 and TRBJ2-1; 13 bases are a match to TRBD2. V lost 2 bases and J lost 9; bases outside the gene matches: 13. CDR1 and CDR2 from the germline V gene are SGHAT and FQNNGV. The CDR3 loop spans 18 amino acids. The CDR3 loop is CASSLRTSGSTSSPEQFF. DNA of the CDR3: TGTGCCAGCAGCTTAAGGACTAGCGGGAGTACGTCCTCACCTGAGCAGTTCTTC.

CDR3 DNA: TGTGCCATCAGTGAGTCTGCGGGGGGACCCCAAGAGACCCAGTACTTC. It specifies CAISESAGGPQETQYF. This chain connects TRBV10-3 to TRBJ2-5; 8 bases align to TRBD2. The ends lost 0 bases at V and 1 base at J; junction bases unmatched: 4. The CDR3 length is 16 residues. Per germline, CDR1 ENHRY and CDR2 SYGVKD.

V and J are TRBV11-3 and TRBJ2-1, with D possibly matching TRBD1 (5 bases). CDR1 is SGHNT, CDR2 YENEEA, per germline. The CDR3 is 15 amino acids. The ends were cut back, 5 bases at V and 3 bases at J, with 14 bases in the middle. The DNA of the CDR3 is TGTGCCAGCAGCCCCCCCCAGGGCTTCTACAATGAGCAGTTCTTC. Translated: CASSPPQGFYNEQFF.

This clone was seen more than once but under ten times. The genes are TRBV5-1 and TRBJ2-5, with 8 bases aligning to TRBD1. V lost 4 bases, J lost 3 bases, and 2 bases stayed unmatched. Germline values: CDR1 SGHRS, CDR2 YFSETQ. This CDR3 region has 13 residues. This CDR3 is CASSRTGKETQYF. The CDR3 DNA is TGCGCCAGCAGCCGGACAGGGAAAGAGACCCAGTACTTC.

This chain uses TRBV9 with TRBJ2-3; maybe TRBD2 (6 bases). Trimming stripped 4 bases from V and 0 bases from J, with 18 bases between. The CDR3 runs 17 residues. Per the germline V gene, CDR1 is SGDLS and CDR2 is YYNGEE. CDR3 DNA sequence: TGTGCCAGCAGCATACATGGAGGGGCGGGGAGCACAGATACGCAGTATTTT. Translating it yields CASSIHGGAGSTDTQYF. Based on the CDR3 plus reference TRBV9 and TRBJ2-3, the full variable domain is DSGVTQTPKHLITATGQRVTLRCSPRSGDLSVYWYQQSLDQGLQFLIQYYNGEERAKGNILERFSAQQFPDLHSELNLSSLELGDSALYFCASSIHGGAGSTDTQYFGPGTRLTVL.

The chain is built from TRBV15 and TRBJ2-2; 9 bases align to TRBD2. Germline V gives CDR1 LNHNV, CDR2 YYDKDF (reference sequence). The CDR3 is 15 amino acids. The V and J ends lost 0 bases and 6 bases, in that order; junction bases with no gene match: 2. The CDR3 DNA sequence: TGTGCCACCAGCAGAGATCGCGGGGGGGCCGGGGAGCTGTTTTTT. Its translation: CATSRDRGGAGELFF.

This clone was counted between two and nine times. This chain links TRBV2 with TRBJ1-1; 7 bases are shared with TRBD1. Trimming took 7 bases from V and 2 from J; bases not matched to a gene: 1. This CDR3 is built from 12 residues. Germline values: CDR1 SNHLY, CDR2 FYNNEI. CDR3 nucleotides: TGTGCCAGCAACAGGGGAAACACTGAAGCTTTCTTT. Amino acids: CASNRGNTEAFF.

This CDR3 reads CASSFSSGTGQETQYF. The DNA of the CDR3 is TGTGCCAGCAGCTTCTCATCTGGGACAGGGCAAGAGACCCAGTACTTC. The chain joins TRBV11-2 to TRBJ2-5; 9 positions match TRBD1. The V and J ends lost 3 bases and 2 bases, in that order; junction bases with no gene match: 7. The CDR3 is made up of 16 amino acids. The germline gives CDR1 SGHAT, CDR2 FQNNGV.

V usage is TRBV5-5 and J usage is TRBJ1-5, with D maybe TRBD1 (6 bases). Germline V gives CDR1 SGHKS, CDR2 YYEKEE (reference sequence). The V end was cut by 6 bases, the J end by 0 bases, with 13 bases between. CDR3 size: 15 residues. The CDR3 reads CASTAKGVSNQPQHF. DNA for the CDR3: TGTGCCAGCACCGCGAAGGGGGTTAGCAATCAGCCCCAGCATTTT.

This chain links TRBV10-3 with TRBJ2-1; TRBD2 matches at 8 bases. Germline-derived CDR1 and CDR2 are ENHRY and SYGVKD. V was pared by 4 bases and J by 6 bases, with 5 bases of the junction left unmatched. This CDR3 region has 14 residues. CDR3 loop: CAISVTGGSNEQFF. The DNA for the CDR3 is TGTGCCATCAGTGTGACGGGAGGGTCCAATGAGCAGTTCTTC.

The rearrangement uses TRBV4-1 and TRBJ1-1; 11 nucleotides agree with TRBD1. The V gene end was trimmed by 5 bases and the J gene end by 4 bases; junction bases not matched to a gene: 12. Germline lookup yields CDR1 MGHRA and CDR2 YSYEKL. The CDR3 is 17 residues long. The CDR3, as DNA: TGCGCCAGCAGCGGGGACAGGGGGATCCGATGGGTCACTGAAGCTTTCTTT. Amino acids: CASSGDRGIRWVTEAFF.

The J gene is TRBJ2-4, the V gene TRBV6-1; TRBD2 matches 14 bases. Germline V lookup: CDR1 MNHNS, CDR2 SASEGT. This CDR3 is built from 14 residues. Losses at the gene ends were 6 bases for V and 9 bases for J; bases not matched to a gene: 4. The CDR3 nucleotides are TGTGCCAGCAGGGGGACTAGCGGGAGTTCCATTCAGTACTTC. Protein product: CASRGTSGSSIQYF.